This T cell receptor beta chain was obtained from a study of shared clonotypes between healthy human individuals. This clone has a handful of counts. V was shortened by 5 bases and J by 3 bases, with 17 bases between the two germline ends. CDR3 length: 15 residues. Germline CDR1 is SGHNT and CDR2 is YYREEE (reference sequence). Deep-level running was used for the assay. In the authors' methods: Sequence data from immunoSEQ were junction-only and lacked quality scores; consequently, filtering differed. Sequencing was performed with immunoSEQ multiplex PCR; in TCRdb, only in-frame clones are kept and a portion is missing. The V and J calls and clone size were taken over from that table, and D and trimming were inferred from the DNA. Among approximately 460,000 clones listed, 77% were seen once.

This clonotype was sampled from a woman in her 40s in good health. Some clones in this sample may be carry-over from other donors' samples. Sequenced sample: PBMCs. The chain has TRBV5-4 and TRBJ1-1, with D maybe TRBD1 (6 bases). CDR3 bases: TGTGCCAGCAGTCCCTTACAGGGCTGGGACACTGAAGCTTTCTTT. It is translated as CASSPLQGWDTEAFF.